The text below deals with one T cell receptor beta chain. Its antigen is currently unknown. Profiling relied on immunoSEQ multiplex PCR, and the TCRdb table lists in-frame clones only, not all of them. The sample records about 28,000 clones, 70% to 80% being singletons. Between the trimmed V and J ends, which lost 2 bases and 3 bases, there was a span of 5 bases. Germline V lookup: CDR1 SGHTA, CDR2 FQGTGA. CDR3 length equals 13 residues. The sample belongs to a study of PD-1 blockade in classical Hodgkin lymphoma. Notes on the study in general: Patients starting nivolumab less than 1 year after ASCT had lower diversity and were excluded from later analyses. Those achieving complete response showed baseline diversity like newly diagnosed patients. CD4+ TCR diversity, unlike CD8+, rose significantly by C4D1.

Time point indicated: cycle 4 day 1 (C4D1), after 5 to 7 weeks of nivolumab. Relapses following autologous stem cell transplantation were seen in all patients, with brentuximab vedotin exposure varying. Magnetic negative selection was used to purify CD4+ T cells from PBMCs that had been thawed. Patients had relapsed/refractory classical Hodgkin lymphoma with complete response, partial response or progressive disease as best response. The TCR originated in a human donor with classical Hodgkin lymphoma. The V and J genes are TRBV7-3 and TRBJ1-5, with D unresolved. The sequenced sample was CD4+ T cells from blood, obtained before the fourth cycle of nivolumab. The CDR3 DNA is TGTGCCAGCAGCTTAGGGTACAATCAGCCCCAGCATTTT. It codes for CASSLGYNQPQHF.